These T cell receptor beta chains were read from a single sample in a study of shared clonotypes between healthy human individuals. Only in-frame clones appear in the TCRdb table, and some are missing; sequencing was by immunoSEQ multiplex PCR. The table includes 400,000 to 500,000 clones, around 80% detected once. The specimen was PBMCs. The receptor set was obtained from a woman aged 40 to 49 in good health. Some clones in this sample may be carry-over from other donors' samples. Each CDR3 is given with its conserved first and last residue. A D gene is named only where the DNA matches it firmly. Size tells how often a clone was seen (once, few, many) or the class of an expanded clone, and some rows leave it out.

- TRBJ1-5 - TRBV5-5 CASSWGDSNQPQHF TGTGCCAGCAGCTGGGGGGATAGCAATCAGCCCCAGCATTTT
TRBD2 TRBJ2-3 - TRBV7-2 CASSFYGTSGGDTQYF TGTGCCAGCAGCTTTTACGGGACTAGCGGGGGGGATACGCAGTATTTT
TRBD2 TRBJ2-5 few TRBV19 CASSMGGTETQYF TGTGCCAGTAGTATGGGGGGGACCGAGACCCAGTACTTC
- TRBJ2-2 many TRBV6-4 CASSTTQENTGELFF TGTGCCAGCAGTACCACCCAGGAGAACACCGGGGAGCTGTTTTTT
- TRBJ1-2 - TRBV13 CASSLVVTYGYTF TGTGCCAGCAGCTTGGTAGTGACCTATGGCTACACCTTC
- TRBJ1-1 - TRBV19 CASSIVGRDTEAFF TGTGCCAGTAGTATTGTGGGAAGAGACACTGAAGCTTTCTTT
TRBD1 TRBJ1-2 - TRBV10-3 CAISEEGDRLYGYTF TGTGCCATCAGTGAAGAGGGGGACAGGCTCTATGGCTACACCTTC
- TRBJ2-2 - TRBV9 CASSVGGTGELFF TGTGCCAGCAGCGTAGGAGGGACCGGGGAGCTGTTTTTT
- TRBJ2-6 - TRBV5-4 CASSQEVGSGANVLTF TGCGCCAGCAGCCAAGAAGTCGGCTCTGGGGCCAACGTCCTGACTTTC
TRBD2 TRBJ2-1 few TRBV4-1 CASSQVGASGSEQFF TGCGCCAGCAGCCAAGTCGGTGCTAGCGGGAGCGAGCAGTTCTTC
TRBD1 TRBJ1-4 - TRBV27 CASSSDRGEKLFF TGTGCCAGCAGTTCGGACAGGGGCGAAAAACTGTTTTTT
TRBD1 TRBJ1-6 - TRBV30 CAWPRTGSDSPLHF TGTGCCTGGCCTAGGACAGGGTCCGATTCACCCCTCCACTTT
- TRBJ2-2 - TRBV18 CASSPLGGGFTGELFF TGTGCCAGCTCACCTCTCGGAGGGGGTTTCACCGGGGAGCTGTTTTTT
TRBD1 TRBJ1-1 - TRBV28 CASSRDRGTVNTEAFF TGTGCCAGCAGTCGGGACAGGGGGACCGTGAACACTGAAGCTTTCTTT
- TRBJ2-3 - TRBV18 CASGWQDLSTDTQYF TGTGCCAGTGGGTGGCAGGACCTTAGCACAGATACGCAGTATTTT
TRBD2 TRBJ2-1 - TRBV28 CASSSLEGGLAGGSYNEQFF TGTGCCAGCAGTTCCCTGGAGGGGGGACTAGCGGGAGGTTCCTACAATGAGCAGTTCTTC
TRBD1 TRBJ2-7 - TRBV27 CASSLVGTGAYEQYF TGTGCCAGCAGTTTGGTCGGGACAGGGGCCTACGAGCAGTACTTC
- TRBJ1-1 - TRBV11-2 CASRVGTVNTEAFF TGTGCCAGCAGGGTAGGGACTGTGAACACTGAAGCTTTCTTT
TRBD2 TRBJ2-5 - TRBV10-1 CASSDASGSGSQETQYF TGCGCCAGCAGTGATGCTAGCGGGAGTGGAAGCCAAGAGACCCAGTACTTC
- TRBJ1-2 - TRBV5-1 CASSLGHSGRNYGYTF TGCGCCAGCAGCTTGGGACACTCGGGGCGTAACTATGGCTACACCTTC
- TRBJ2-2 - TRBV27 CASSIGGNGYTGELFF TGTGCCAGCAGTATTGGGGGTAATGGGTACACCGGGGAGCTGTTTTTT
- TRBJ2-7 - TRBV7-2 CASSLVRGEQYF TGTGCCAGCAGCTTAGTAAGGGGGGAGCAGTACTTC
- TRBJ1-1 - TRBV5-1 CASSFTRGDNEAFF TGCGCCAGCAGTTTTACTCGGGGGGATAATGAAGCTTTCTTT
- TRBJ2-7 - TRBV30 CAWSVKGVPYEQYF TGTGCCTGGAGTGTGAAGGGAGTTCCCTACGAGCAGTACTTC
- TRBJ1-5 - TRBV27 CASSSGGAGQPQHF TGTGCCAGCAGTTCAGGTGGGGCCGGTCAGCCCCAGCATTTT
- TRBJ2-3 once TRBV6-5 CASRTQGSTQYF TGTGCCAGCAGGACTCAGGGGTCCACGCAGTATTTT